Presented here are 15 T cell receptor beta chains from one specimen sequenced in a study of blood T cells in healthy people across ages. Alongside a J-beta primer mix, a sample-barcoded 5' primer served in a second PCR lasting roughly 6 to 12 cycles. TCRdb ran MiXCR on the 5' RACE reads and lists one entry per CDR3 protein. There are some 900,000 distinct CDR3 sequences in the sample; 29% occur only once, and approximately 15% lies in the top ten. The sequenced sample was blood. These receptors were taken from a woman of 80 years or more in good health.

This clonotype was counted ten times or more. The chain employs TRBV10-3 and TRBJ2-7; D perhaps matches TRBD1 (6 bases). CDR1 is ENHRY and CDR2 is SYGVKD in the germline V gene. The CDR3 totals 15 residues. The ends were cut back, 0 bases at V and 3 bases at J, with 12 bases in the middle. CDR3 sequence: CAISESGDIYYEQYF. For the CDR3, the DNA is TGTGCCATCAGTGAGTCGGGGGACATTTACTACGAGCAGTACTTC.

This clonotype appeared a few times. The J gene is TRBJ2-1, the V gene TRBV15; 7 bases match TRBD2. Trimming removed 6 bases from V and 6 bases from J; junction bases left unmatched: 8. Germline V gives CDR1 LNHNV, CDR2 YYDKDF (reference sequence). The CDR3 is 14 amino acids. CDR3 protein: CATRLLGRGNEQFF. The CDR3 DNA reads as TGTGCCACCAGACTACTAGGGAGGGGCAATGAGCAGTTCTTC.

This clonotype was recorded many times. The V gene is TRBV28, the J gene TRBJ2-3, with 9 bases fitting TRBD2. Trimming took 3 bases from V and 4 from J; bases not matched to a gene: 5. The germline CDR1 and CDR2 sequences are MDHEN and SYDVKM. CDR3 length: 15 residues. The CDR3 loop reads CASSFLAGSSDTQYF. The CDR3 nucleotides read TGTGCCAGCAGTTTCCTAGCGGGGTCCTCAGATACGCAGTATTTT.

The chain links TRBV5-5 to TRBJ2-2; D not resolved. The germline V gene encodes CDR1 SGHKS and CDR2 YYEKEE (reference sequence). The CDR3 is 15 amino acids. Trimming cost V 0 bases and J 8 bases, with 14 bases left between them. The CDR3 spells CASSLVLSSVGELFF. DNA for the CDR3: TGTGCCAGCAGCTTGGTGCTCAGTTCTGTTGGGGAGCTGTTTTTT.

This clonotype has ten or more counts. The chain uses TRBV6-6 and TRBJ2-1; D possibly corresponds to TRBD1 (5 bases). Trimming cost V 7 bases and J 7 bases, with 11 bases left between them. The CDR3 has 12 residues. Germline V gene sequence: CDR1 MNHNY, CDR2 SVGAGI (reference sequence). The CDR3 loop is CASTYGANEQFF. Here the CDR3 DNA reads TGTGCCAGCACCTATGGGGCGAATGAGCAGTTCTTC.

This clonotype showed up many times. The V gene is TRBV10-3, the J gene TRBJ2-3, with a weak D call TRBD1 (6 bases). Germline V gene lookup returns CDR1 ENHRY and CDR2 SYGVKD. V gave up 6 bases and J gave up 6 bases, with 19 bases separating them. The CDR3 runs to 15 residues. The CDR3 bases are TGTGCCATCAGCGCAAATGCGGACAGAGCGGATACGCAGTATTTT. Protein sequence: CAISANADRADTQYF.

This clonotype was seen many times. V usage is TRBV5-5 and J usage is TRBJ2-6, with D hard to call. Trimming left V 5 bases short and J 1 base short, with 1 base between. The germline V gene has CDR1 SGHKS and CDR2 YYEKEE (reference sequence). The CDR3 spans 12 residues. The CDR3 region is CASRSGANVLTF. CDR3 nucleotide sequence: TGTGCCAGCAGGTCTGGGGCCAACGTCCTGACTTTC.

This clonotype was detected a few times. The V and J genes are TRBV29-1 and TRBJ2-7; no firm D call. Trimming removed 0 bases from V and 5 bases from J, with 14 bases in between. In germline, CDR1 is SQVTM, CDR2 ANQGSEA. The CDR3 runs to 14 residues. This CDR3 is CSVEEVGVLHEQYF. The DNA for the CDR3 is TGCAGCGTTGAAGAAGTTGGGGTTCTCCACGAGCAGTACTTC.

This clonotype was seen more than once but under ten times. V gene TRBV19 combines with J gene TRBJ2-7, with 10 positions matching TRBD2. Germline lookup yields CDR1 LNHDA and CDR2 SQIVND (reference sequence). The CDR3 sequence is 15 residues long. Trimming took 5 bases from V and 2 from J; bases not matched to a gene: 6. The CDR3 loop is CASSGTSVATYEQYF. For the CDR3, the DNA is TGTGCCAGTAGTGGGACTAGCGTCGCCACCTACGAGCAGTACTTC.

A note on this clonotype: One junction end does not reproduce the germline sequence, and a read error may be involved. This chain joins TRBV20-1 and TRBJ2-1; D remains ambiguous. The CDR3 has 13 amino acids. CDR1 and CDR2 from the germline V gene are DFQATT and SNEGSKA (reference sequence). The CDR3 spells CSARAFEYSEQFF. Here the CDR3 DNA reads TGCAGTGCTAGAGCCTTTGAATACAGTGAGCAGTTCTTC.

The V and J genes are TRBV19 and TRBJ1-1; D remains unclear. The germline V gene has CDR1 LNHDA and CDR2 SQIVND (reference sequence). V lost 6 bases, J lost 0 bases, and 11 bases lay in between. The CDR3 is 14 residues long. CDR3 in DNA: TGTGCCAGTAGAATACGGGGAGTGAACACTGAAGCTTTCTTT. This translates into CASRIRGVNTEAFF.

As regards this clonotype: It may be a read error: a sequence one base away is much more abundant. The chain joins TRBV11-2 to TRBJ2-1, with TRBD1 matching over 10 bases. The CDR3 runs 14 residues. V shed 5 bases and J 13 bases; nucleotides not matched to a gene: 11. Germline CDR1 SGHAT, CDR2 FQNNGV. CDR3 coding DNA: TGTGCCAGCAGCCTAACGACAGGGGGCGAGACCCAGTTCTTC. This sequence encodes CASSLTTGGETQFF. The whole variable domain, filled in from reference TRBV11-2 and TRBJ2-1, reads EAGVAQSPRYKIIEKRQSVAFWCNPISGHATLYWYQQILGQGPKLLIQFQNNGVVDDSQLPKDRFSAERLKGVDSTLKIQPAKLEDSAVYLCASSLTTGGETQFFGPGTRLTVL.

This clonotype was seen only a few times. The V gene is TRBV5-1, the J gene TRBJ2-1, with D unclear. The V end lost 0 bases, the J end lost 0 bases, and 10 bases lay between the germline ends. Germline V CDR1 and CDR2: SGHRS, YFSETQ. The CDR3 is 16 residues long. The CDR3 DNA is TGCGCCAGCAGCTTGGCCGCCGTGTACTCCTACAATGAGCAGTTCTTC. Translated, it gives CASSLAAVYSYNEQFF.

This clonotype showed up just a few times. The chain links TRBV10-3 to TRBJ2-5; weak D call: TRBD1 (5 bases). CDR1 and CDR2 (germline): ENHRY, SYGVKD. The CDR3 spans 14 residues. V was clipped by 3 bases and J by 1 base, with 9 bases between them. The CDR3 loop reads CAISDSRAQETQYF. In nucleotides, the CDR3 is TGTGCCATCAGTGATTCCAGGGCCCAAGAGACCCAGTACTTC.

This clonotype has a count of ten or more. The chain employs TRBV20-1 and TRBJ2-4, with D unresolved. Germline V gene sequence: CDR1 DFQATT, CDR2 SNEGSKA (reference sequence). CDR3 length: 14 amino acids. The germline V and J ends were trimmed by 3 bases and 1 base, with 10 bases remaining between them. CDR3 bases: TGCAGTGCTAGTATCGGTTCCGCCAAAAACATTCAGTACTTC. The encoded protein is CSASIGSAKNIQYF.